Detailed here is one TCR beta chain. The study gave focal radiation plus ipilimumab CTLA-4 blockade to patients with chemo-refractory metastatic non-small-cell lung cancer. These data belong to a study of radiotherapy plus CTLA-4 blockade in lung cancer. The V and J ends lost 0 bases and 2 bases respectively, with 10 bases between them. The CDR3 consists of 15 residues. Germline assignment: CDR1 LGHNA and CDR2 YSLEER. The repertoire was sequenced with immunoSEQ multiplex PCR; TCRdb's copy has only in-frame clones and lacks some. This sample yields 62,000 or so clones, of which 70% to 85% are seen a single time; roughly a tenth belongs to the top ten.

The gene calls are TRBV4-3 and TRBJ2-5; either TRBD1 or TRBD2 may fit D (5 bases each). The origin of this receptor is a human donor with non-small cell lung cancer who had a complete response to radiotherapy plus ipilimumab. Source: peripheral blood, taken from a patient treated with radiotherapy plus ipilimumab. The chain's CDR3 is CASSQDMGDQETQYF. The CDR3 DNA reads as TGCGCCAGCAGCCAAGATATGGGGGATCAAGAGACCCAGTACTTC.